The 3 T cell receptor beta chains given below trace back to one sample, sequenced in a study of cytomegalovirus exposure and HLA in healthy donors. The PCR used 60 Vbeta and 13 Jbeta primers. Libraries were prepared by immunoSEQ multiplex PCR; TCRdb keeps only in-frame clonotypes and omits some of them. The table shows 150,000 to 200,000 clones, with around 80% occurring only once. The sequenced material came from PBMCs. These receptors were obtained from a woman younger than 45 in good health and CMV-seronegative.

This clone has just a few counts. The V call is TRBV7-2, the J call TRBJ2-7; D perhaps matches TRBD1 (5 bases). The CDR3 runs to 14 residues. Per the germline V gene, CDR1 is SGHTA and CDR2 is FQGNSA. V lost 1 base to trimming and J lost 4 bases, with 11 bases between them. Here the CDR3 DNA reads TGTGCCAGCAGCTTAGGAAGCAGGGATTACGAGCAGTACTTC. Translated, it gives CASSLGSRDYEQYF. Looking up the rest from reference TRBV7-2 and TRBJ2-7 gives the full variable domain: GAGVSQSPSNKVTEKGKDVELRCDPISGHTALYWYRQSLGQGLEFLIYFQGNSAPDKSGLPSDRFSAERTGGSVSTLTIQRTQQEDSAVYLCASSLGSRDYEQYFGPGTRLTVT.

The chain recombines TRBV7-2 with TRBJ2-7, with 7 bases aligning to TRBD1. Germline trimming cut 4 bases from V and 2 bases from J; bases unmatched to any gene: 5. The CDR3 is 14 residues long. From germline, CDR1 is SGHTA and CDR2 FQGNSA. DNA of the CDR3: TGTGCCAGCAGCTCGCCGGGACAGACCTACGAGCAGTACTTC. Protein sequence: CASSSPGQTYEQYF.

This clone showed up just once. The rearrangement links TRBV30 to TRBJ1-2; 7 bases fit TRBD1. CDR1 is GTSNPN and CDR2 is SVGIG in the germline V gene (reference sequence). V dropped 4 bases and J dropped 3; count of bases not matched to a gene: 11. The CDR3 runs to 15 residues. CDR3 sequence (DNA): TGTGCCTGGAAAATTCTCCGACAGGGAGACTATGGCTACACCTTC. As protein: CAWKILRQGDYGYTF.